This entry describes one T cell receptor beta chain. Its antigen is not yet known. No clone much larger than this one lies a single base away; base qualities are absent. Preparation of the library involved the immunoSEQ multiplex PCR assay. For the multiplex PCR, a mixture combining 60 forward primers for TCR Vbeta segments and 13 reverse primers for TCR Jbeta segments was used. Amplification of the CDR3 region of rearranged TCR beta genes was performed with a multiplex PCR assay on genomic DNA. Amplified TCR beta libraries were sequenced as 87-base-pair reads on the Illumina HiSeq System. From the authors' description of their analysis: A later analysis tallied about 77 million unique TCR beta chains across the 610 or so repertoires, and about 12 million of those chains were shared by two or more donors. Raw reads were error-corrected and collapsed into unique sequences by a nearest-neighbor algorithm in which closely related sequences were merged to remove PCR and sequencing errors. Alignment of CDR3 sequences to IMGT reference sequences was used to assign V, D and J gene segments. For a sequence to be retained, a match of at least six nucleotides was required to both a V gene segment and a J gene segment. A rearrangement was called productive if the CDR3 had no stop codons and remained in frame with V and J, and every other rearrangement was called non-productive. Following IMGT convention, CDR3 was defined as the stretch from the second conserved V-encoded cysteine up to the conserved J-encoded phenylalanine. In an earlier analysis of 587 of the donors, sequences lacking an unambiguous match to a single V gene segment were excluded. In an earlier analysis of a few hundred of the donors, V segments were called functional above 56.7% productive rearrangements and were called segregating when the between-donor standard deviation exceeded 5%. A statistical classification framework was built for diagnosing cytomegalovirus status from the catalog of TCR beta chain sequences. In a later analysis, TCR nucleotide sequences were compared against IMGT/GENE-DB human TR gene sequences so that V and J genes could be assigned. In a later analysis, CDR3 sequences and most-parsimonious VDJ recombination scenarios were assigned using the TCRdist pipeline. A later analysis defined each TCR beta chain by its CDR3 amino acid sequence plus V-gene family, and excluded reads lacking a unique V-gene family. A later analysis removed 500 to 650 highly shared, low-generation-probability nucleotide sequences to deal with suspected cross-contamination and a sequencing artifact. For each public chain, a later analysis derived a clonal expansion index from normalized ranks of inferred template counts within each repertoire. Generation probabilities in a later analysis came from a VDJ recombination model fitted to out-of-frame rearrangements, and those results were checked against IGoR. In a later analysis, hypergeometric tests were used to score TCR-TCR, TCR-HLA and TCR-CMV co-occurrence, with a repertoire-size bias correction applied to TCR pairs. In a later analysis, false discovery rates were estimated by permuting HLA or CMV assignments 20 times. In a later analysis, co-occurring TCRs were grouped using DBSCAN, with TCRdist sequence similarity added in when clustering inside HLA-allele-positive subsets. Repertoires with fewer than 30,000 or more than 120,000 public chains, plus five repertoires with anomalous nucleotide sharing, were excluded from co-occurrence clustering. TCRdb took over this immuneACCESS table, retaining in-frame rearrangements with V and J assigned. Such tables are incomplete; in checked studies, under half of the missing clones stem from an unresolved V gene, and the remainder is unexplained. The V and J calls and clone size come from that table; D and trimming were worked out from the DNA. The sample has tens of thousands of clones on record, roughly 67% of them singletons. The ten largest clones take up around 5.6% of the sample.

The entry originates in a study of cytomegalovirus exposure and HLA in healthy donors (dated by TCRdb to between 2016 and 2019). Regarding the study in general: According to an earlier analysis of several hundred of the donors, 150 million to 200 million T cells yielded 117 million unique TCR beta sequences and approximately 280 Gb of sequence data. About 310 gigabases of sequencing data and approximately 85 million unique TCR sequences were included in an early release covering about 600 HLA-typed donors. Among the approximately 430 genotyped donors, about 83% belonged to the genetic ancestry cluster associated with self-reported Caucasian donors. The study was designed to test whether signatures of past pathogen exposure could be identified by cataloging public T cell receptors. The T cell repertoires of around 670 subjects were profiled by immunosequencing and related to cytomegalovirus serostatus. Besides the first cohort of some 670 subjects, a separate validation cohort made up of 120 different subjects was used. To predict cytomegalovirus infection status, the study combined high-throughput TCR immunosequencing, statistical association of individual TCRs with disease status, and machine learning. To study patterns of TCR occurrence, a later analysis re-analyzed previously published TCR beta repertoires from 550 to 800 donors and added high-resolution HLA genotyping. The later analysis used no new phenotypic data to find candidate immune exposures, relying instead on TCR beta sequences and their occurrence across donors. To decide whether each TCR beta V gene segment behaved as functional or pseudogenic, an earlier analysis of approximately 600 of the donors relied on high-throughput TCR beta sequencing. Donor age, sex, ethnicity and CMV serostatus were compiled alongside the repertoire data. A later genetic analysis took genome-wide SNP genotypes for about three fifths of the 666 donors and used that subset as a discovery cohort. All discovery cohort repertoires had been generated using a single sequencing platform. HLA typing included class I and class II loci at four-digit resolution. The number of typed donors differed by locus: roughly 620-630 for A, B, C, DRB1 and DQB1; approximately 520 for DQA1; around 580 for DPA1; and roughly 450 for DPB1. Several DR-DQ haplotypes were treated as single units for association and clustering because of strong linkage in the cohort. Among over 350 genotyped donors of the cohort, an average of about 240,000 unique TCR beta nucleotide sequences were sequenced per donor, roughly a sixth of them non-productive.

The trim is 8 bases for V and 0 bases for J, with a gap of 14 bases between the germline ends. The germline V gene provides CDR1 SGDLS and CDR2 YYNGEE. The CDR3 contains 14 residues, cysteine and phenylalanine counted. This entry keeps only the CDR3 DNA: 42 bases, framed from base 1. Paper-wide results and their limitations: It was suggested by the authors that the approach could potentially be generalized to other disease states and immunological phenotypes. Roughly uniform sequencing depth across donors was assumed in presence/absence analyses, although this assumption may not hold. The only immune exposure information available for the cohort was CMV serostatus. Correlated functional status among segregating V segments might be attributable to linkage disequilibrium, but an unknown experimental factor could not be ruled out. In a later analysis, HLA-associated TCR beta chains were found to be more clonally expanded and to have lower generation probabilities than equally common non-associated chains. The 87-base-pair reads could not distinguish some IMGT-functional V segments, including TRBV6-2 and TRBV6-3, so those segments were excluded. Because some donors lacked HLA typing at each locus, the association tests relied only on the typed subset. The study listed 164 TCR beta chains as associated with cytomegalovirus. This cohort had only TCR beta chains sequenced, and the lack of alpha or paired-chain data limited which features could be detected. Because counts were too low, some 17 rarely observed V segments, including chromosome 9 orphons, were excluded from the earlier analysis of about 500 of the donors. A group of highly shared sequence variants was considered likely to be a technical artifact of the sequencing pipeline. According to a later analysis, TCR association rates differed among HLA loci, with DRB1 alleles showing the most associated TCRs and HLA-C alleles showing the fewest. Compared with the roughly 600-donor mean, donors in an Asian-associated ancestry cluster had fewer N-insertions in productive TCRs, according to a later genetic analysis. In vitro tests confirmed that a few of the cytomegalovirus-associated TCR beta chains recognize cytomegalovirus antigens. Broadly in line with IMGT annotations, most TCR beta V segments showed up in productive rearrangements about 90% or about 30% of the time in an earlier analysis of several hundred of the donors. Several of the top co-occurrence clusters appeared to be linked to parvovirus B19, influenza, CMV and Epstein-Barr virus, according to a later analysis. Most CMV-associated TCR beta chains appeared to be HLA-restricted in a later analysis, and the HLA associations seemed to be driven largely by CMV exposure. Most TCR sequences were seen in very few donors, while some public TCRs were found in many individuals. When HLA alleles, especially DR and DQ, strongly co-occurred, TCR associations were difficult to assign to individual alleles. A later genetic analysis associated a missense DCLRE1C variant with V-gene and J-gene trimming of TCR beta chains, and an independent cohort replicated the association. At a false discovery rate of 0.05, a later analysis linked about 16,000 TCR beta sequences to specific HLA alleles. The classifier was reported to diagnose cytomegalovirus status with high specificity and sensitivity in both the original and validation cohorts. A further reported finding was that TCR beta sequences accurately predicted the HLA-A and HLA-B alleles for most subjects in the first cohort.

The cohort was made up of around 720 healthy bone marrow donors. Cohort members were all nominally healthy when sampled, although unrecorded immune exposures were likely present. The donor was CMV seropositive and was included in the group of about 290 seropositive cohort members. Each donor provided a peripheral blood sample, and peripheral blood mononuclear cells were used for TCR beta sequencing. The Qiagen DNeasy Blood Extraction Kit was used to extract genomic DNA from the blood cell samples. Sequencing was carried out using PBMCs. Recombination joined TRBV9 with TRBJ1-1; the D gene cannot be resolved reliably. The sequence derives from a boy aged 5-17 years in good health and CMV-seropositive. The CDR3 is CASTRDAMNTEAFF. The DNA sequence reads TGTGCCAGTACGCGGGATGCTATGAACACTGAAGCTTTCTTT.